This passage covers 18 T cell receptor beta chains from one sample sequenced in a study of blood T cell repertoires in COVID-19 (dated by TCRdb to 2020 to 2022). Library preparation employed the immunoSEQ multiplex PCR assay. The clones in this table, taken by TCRdb from immuneACCESS, are in-frame only. Not every clone is retained; where verified, under half of the shortfall comes from an unresolved V gene, and the cause of the rest is unknown. This sample comprises around 54,000 clones, approximately 88% of them detected only once. The leading ten clones occupy over 2% of the sample. The specimen was peripheral blood. The receptors come from a human donor in a cohort sampled during active COVID-19.

The V and J genes are TRBV18 and TRBJ1-1; D remains ambiguous. With 3 bases removed from V and 0 bases from J, the gap between germline ends came to 8 bases. This CDR3 is 14 amino acids long. CDR1 and CDR2 (germline): KGHSH, LQKENI. The CDR3 DNA reads as TGTGCCAGCTCACCCGGTAATATGAACACTGAAGCTTTCTTT. It codes for CASSPGNMNTEAFF.

The CDR3 DNA sequence: TGTGCCACCAGGAGCTCTGGGGCCAACGTCCTGACTTTC. It specifies CATRSSGANVLTF. This chain links TRBV24-1 with TRBJ2-6; the D is unclear. There are 13 residues in the CDR3. Germline assignment: CDR1 KGHDR and CDR2 SFDVKD. V was trimmed by 7 bases and J by 0 bases, leaving 3 bases between them.

This clone was observed a few times. V and J are TRBV6-2 or TRBV6-3 and TRBJ2-5, with 7 bases matching TRBD1. Germline-derived CDR1 and CDR2 are MNHEY and SVGEGT. The CDR3 is made up of 16 amino acids. Trimming cost V 0 bases and J 2 bases; bases outside gene matches: 6. The CDR3 reads CASSYSQGTEQETQYF. The DNA for the CDR3 is TGTGCCAGCAGTTACTCCCAAGGGACAGAACAAGAGACCCAGTACTTC.

The chain combines TRBV19 with TRBJ1-4; TRBD1 matches 7 bases. CDR1 and CDR2 (germline): LNHDA, SQIVND (reference sequence). The trim removed 6 bases at V and 5 bases at J, leaving 12 bases unmatched. The CDR3 is 16 amino acids. DNA of the CDR3: TGTGCCAGTAGGACTAGTCGACAGGGCAGGAATGAAAAACTGTTTTTT. It translates to CASRTSRQGRNEKLFF.

The chain employs TRBV9 and TRBJ1-5; the D is unclear. V gave up 0 bases and J gave up 6 bases, with 10 bases separating them. The germline V gene has CDR1 SGDLS and CDR2 YYNGEE. The CDR3 is 14 residues long. The CDR3 protein is CASSVGQAGQPQHF. The CDR3 DNA is TGTGCCAGCAGCGTAGGGCAGGCCGGTCAGCCCCAGCATTTT.

The chain employs TRBV11-2 and TRBJ2-7, with a tentative D call TRBD2 (5 bases). CDR3 length: 13 amino acids. Trimming took 3 bases from V and 6 from J, leaving 12 bases between them. The germline CDR1 and CDR2 sequences are SGHAT and FQNNGV. This chain's CDR3 is CASSFGIGSEQYF. The DNA of the CDR3 is TGTGCCAGCAGCTTCGGGATAGGTAGCGAGCAGTACTTC.

The chain links TRBV9 to TRBJ1-2; 9 positions match TRBD1. After removal of 4 bases from V and 7 bases from J, the junction contained 11 bases not matched to a gene. The germline CDR1 and CDR2 sequences are SGDLS and YYNGEE. This CDR3 comprises 15 residues. As DNA, the CDR3 is TGTGCCAGCAGCCCAGGACGGGACAGGGTGTTTGGCTACACCTTC. This codes for CASSPGRDRVFGYTF.

A few counts support this clone. The chain uses TRBV6-5 and TRBJ2-5; D perhaps matches TRBD1 (6 bases). The CDR3 is 13 amino acids. Germline CDR1 MNHEY, CDR2 SVGAGI. Trimming took off 5 bases at V and 5 bases at J, with 12 bases between the two ends. The CDR3 bases are TGTGCCAGCAGTCGGACAGACCTGGAGACCCAGTACTTC. Its translation: CASSRTDLETQYF.

This chain connects TRBV6-2 or TRBV6-3 to TRBJ2-3; 10 positions agree with TRBD2. Looked up from germline, CDR1 is MNHEY and CDR2 is SVGEGT. The CDR3 is 16 residues long. J was trimmed by 8 bases and V by 5 bases; bases with no gene match: 13. The CDR3 spells CASSLGLAEHLRTQYF. The CDR3 DNA reads TGTGCCAGCAGTCTCGGACTAGCGGAGCATCTACGTACGCAGTATTTT.

This rearrangement joins TRBV4-3 to TRBJ2-1; D unresolved. V was cut by 6 bases and J by 4 bases, with 22 bases left in between. Germline-derived CDR1 and CDR2 are LGHNA and YSLEER. The CDR3 runs 17 residues. CDR3 in amino acids: CASSPRMSSDSYNEQFF. The CDR3 nucleotides read TGCGCCAGCAGTCCAAGAATGTCTAGTGATTCGTACAATGAGCAGTTCTTC.

The chain joins TRBV4-2 to TRBJ2-4; D is perhaps TRBD1 (6 bases). This CDR3 is built from 14 residues. The V and J ends lost 3 bases and 4 bases respectively, with 10 bases between them. Germline CDR1 is LGHNA and CDR2 is YNFKEQ. CDR3 protein: CASSQMDSKNIQYF. The DNA for the CDR3 is TGTGCCAGCAGCCAGATGGACAGTAAAAACATTCAGTACTTC.

This CDR3 is CASRSRKGLVYGYTF. The CDR3 DNA sequence: TGTGCCAGCAGGAGCCGGAAGGGGCTTGTCTATGGCTACACCTTC. V gene TRBV13 combines with J gene TRBJ1-2; D possibly corresponds to TRBD1 (5 bases). The germline gives CDR1 PRHDT, CDR2 FYEKMQ (reference sequence). This CDR3 contains 15 residues. V gave up 6 bases and J gave up 4 bases, with 18 bases separating them.

The chain links TRBV7-2 to TRBJ1-6; D gene uncertain. The CDR3 runs 14 residues. CDR1 is SGHTA, CDR2 FQGNSA, per germline. Deletions cut 0 bases from V and 9 bases from J, with 9 bases between. The CDR3 sequence: CASSLATALSPLHF. In nucleotides, the CDR3 is TGTGCCAGCAGCTTAGCCACAGCCCTTTCACCCCTCCACTTT. Full variable domain (remainder filled in from reference TRBV7-2 and TRBJ1-6): GAGVSQSPSNKVTEKGKDVELRCDPISGHTALYWYRQSLGQGLEFLIYFQGNSAPDKSGLPSDRFSAERTGGSVSTLTIQRTQQEDSAVYLCASSLATALSPLHFGNGTRLTVT.

The V call is TRBV11-1, the J call TRBJ2-1; maybe TRBD1 (6 bases). This CDR3 is 15 amino acids long. Germline V gene sequence: CDR1 SGHAT, CDR2 FQDESV (reference sequence). Trimming shortened V by 5 bases and J by 6 bases, and 17 bases separated the two germline ends. CDR3 coding DNA: TGTGCCAGCAGCCAGGGACCGGGACAAATCAATGAGCAGTTCTTC. Protein product: CASSQGPGQINEQFF.

V is TRBV6-4 and J is TRBJ1-5; 7 bases are shared with TRBD1. This CDR3 has 16 residues. After removal of 7 bases from V and 1 base from J, the junction contained 10 bases not matched to a gene. Germline V gene lookup returns CDR1 MRHNA and CDR2 SNTAGT. The DNA of the CDR3 is TGTGCCAGCACCATCCCGGGACAGAGAAGCAATCAGCCCCAGCATTTT. Residues: CASTIPGQRSNQPQHF.

The rearrangement links TRBV6-1 to TRBJ2-5, with 10 bases that match TRBD1. In germline, CDR1 is MNHNS, CDR2 SASEGT. The V gene end was trimmed by 1 base and the J gene end by 4 bases; junction bases not matched to a gene: 3. The CDR3 runs to 15 residues. In DNA, the CDR3 is TGTGCCAGCAGTGAAGGACAGGGGGCCCGAGAGACCCAGTACTTC. This codes for CASSEGQGARETQYF.

In its sample, this clone ranks as medium-sized. Other DNA sequences within the sample encode an identical CDR3. This chain connects TRBV2 to TRBJ1-5; D is unresolved. There are 16 residues in the CDR3. V was pared by 2 bases and J by 1 base, with 12 bases between. Germline V gene data show CDR1 as SNHLY and CDR2 as FYNNEI. CDR3 amino acids: CASSEQGGRSNQPQHF. For the CDR3, the DNA is TGTGCCAGCAGTGAACAAGGAGGCCGGAGCAATCAGCCCCAGCATTTT.

The chain combines TRBV19 with TRBJ1-2; a possible D gene is TRBD1 (6 bases). The V and J ends lost 4 bases and 4 bases respectively, with 13 bases between them. Germline V gives CDR1 LNHDA, CDR2 SQIVND (reference sequence). This CDR3 contains 14 residues. Here the CDR3 reads CASSTQGSGYGYTF. CDR3 DNA: TGTGCCAGTAGTACCCAGGGGAGTGGCTATGGCTACACCTTC.